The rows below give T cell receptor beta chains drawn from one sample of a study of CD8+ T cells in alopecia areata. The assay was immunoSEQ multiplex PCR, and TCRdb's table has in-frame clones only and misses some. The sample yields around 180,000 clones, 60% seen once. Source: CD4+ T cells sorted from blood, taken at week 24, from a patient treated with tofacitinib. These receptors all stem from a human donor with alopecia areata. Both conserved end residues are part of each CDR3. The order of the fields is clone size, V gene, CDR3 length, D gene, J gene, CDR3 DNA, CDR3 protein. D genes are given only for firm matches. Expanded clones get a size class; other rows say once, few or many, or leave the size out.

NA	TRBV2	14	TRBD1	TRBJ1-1	TGTGCCAGCACCGGACAGGGATCGAACACTGAAGCTTTCTTT	CASTGQGSNTEAFF
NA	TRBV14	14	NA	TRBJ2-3	TGTGCCAGCAGCCTGACTAGGTCGACGGATACGCAGTATTTT	CASSLTRSTDTQYF
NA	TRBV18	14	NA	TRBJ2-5	TGTGCCAGCTCACCACCGGAGTCTCGAGAGACCCAGTACTTC	CASSPPESRETQYF
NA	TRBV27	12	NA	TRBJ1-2	TGTGCCAGCCTAGGACCGTACGGGGGCTACACCTTC	CASLGPYGGYTF
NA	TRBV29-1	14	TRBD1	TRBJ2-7	TGCAGCGTTGGGTCCACGACAGGGGGCTACGAGCAGTACTTC	CSVGSTTGGYEQYF
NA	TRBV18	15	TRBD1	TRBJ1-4	TGTGCCAGCTCATCGACAGGGTCCTCTAATGAAAAACTGTTTTTT	CASSSTGSSNEKLFF
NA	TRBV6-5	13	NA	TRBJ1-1	TGTGCCAGCACTGGACACTTGAACACTGAAGCTTTCTTT	CASTGHLNTEAFF
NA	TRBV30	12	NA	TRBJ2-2	TGTGCCTGGAGTGTGATGCCCGGGGAGCTGTTTTTT	CAWSVMPGELFF
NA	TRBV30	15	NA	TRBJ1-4	TGTGCCTGGAGTACCTCACAGACGGGAGGTGAAAAACTGTTTTTT	CAWSTSQTGGEKLFF
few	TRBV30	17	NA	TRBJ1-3	TGTGCCTGGAGTGTACGGTTCGGTAGGACCTCTGGAAACACCATATATTTT	CAWSVRFGRTSGNTIYF
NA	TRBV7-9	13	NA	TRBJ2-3	TGTGCCAGCAGCTCCACGGGAACAGATACGCAGTATTTT	CASSSTGTDTQYF
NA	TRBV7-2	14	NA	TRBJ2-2	TGTGCCAGCAGCCCCGCCATAAACACCGGGGAGCTGTTTTTT	CASSPAINTGELFF
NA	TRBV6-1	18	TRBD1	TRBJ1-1	TGTGCCAGCAGTGAAGCCCTTCCCGGGACAGGAATGGGCACTGAAGCTTTCTTT	CASSEALPGTGMGTEAFF
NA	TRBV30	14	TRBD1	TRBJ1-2	TGTGCCTGGACACCGGGACAGGGGGCGTATGGCTACACCTTC	CAWTPGQGAYGYTF
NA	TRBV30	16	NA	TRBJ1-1	TGTGCCTGGAGTGTACCTTATTCCGCTACAGCGTTTGAAGCTTTCTTT	CAWSVPYSATAFEAFF
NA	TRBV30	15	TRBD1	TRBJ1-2	TGTGCCTGGACCGCCGCCGGACAGGGGTTTAATGGCTACACCTTC	CAWTAAGQGFNGYTF
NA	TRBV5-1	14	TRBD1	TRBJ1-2	TGCGCCAGCAGCTTGGGACAGGGGATGATTGGCTACACCTTC	CASSLGQGMIGYTF
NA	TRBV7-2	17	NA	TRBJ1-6	TGTGCCAGCAGCTTAGTAGCACCCCCAACCGCCGGTTCACCCCTCCACTTT	CASSLVAPPTAGSPLHF
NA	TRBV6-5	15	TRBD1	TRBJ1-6	TGTGCCAGCAGTCAAAGGGACAGGGAATATTCACCCCTCCACTTT	CASSQRDREYSPLHF
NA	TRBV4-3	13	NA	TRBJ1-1	TGCGCCAGCAGCCAAGATCGGGGAGCGAAAGCTTTCTTT	CASSQDRGAKAFF
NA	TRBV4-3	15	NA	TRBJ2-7	TGCGCCAGCAGCCAAGATCAAGGGGGGGGCTACGAGCAGTACTTC	CASSQDQGGGYEQYF
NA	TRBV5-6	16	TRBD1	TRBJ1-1	TGTGCCAGCAGCTTGGAGCAGGGATGGGACAGCACTGAAGCTTTCTTT	CASSLEQGWDSTEAFF
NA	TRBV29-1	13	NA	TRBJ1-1	TGCAGCGGCACGACAGGAGTTAACACTGAAGCTTTCTTT	CSGTTGVNTEAFF
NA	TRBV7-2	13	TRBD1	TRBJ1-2	TGTGCCAGCAGCCCGGACAGGGTTGATGGCTACACCTTC	CASSPDRVDGYTF
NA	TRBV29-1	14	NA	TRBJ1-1	TGCAGCGCTGGCATTGGACACCCGAACACTGAAGCTTTCTTT	CSAGIGHPNTEAFF
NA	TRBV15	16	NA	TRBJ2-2	TGTGCCACCAGCAGAGAGGGTAACCTATACACCGGGGAGCTGTTTTTT	CATSREGNLYTGELFF
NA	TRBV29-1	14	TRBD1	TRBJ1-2	TGCAGCGGAGGGACAGGGTCCCTATCCTATGGCTACACCTTC	CSGGTGSLSYGYTF
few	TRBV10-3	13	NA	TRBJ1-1	TGTGCCATCAGTGAGTGGGGAAAGACTGAAGCTTTCTTT	CAISEWGKTEAFF
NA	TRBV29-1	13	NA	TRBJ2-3	TGCAGCGTCCGACGGGGAAACACAGATACGCAGTATTTT	CSVRRGNTDTQYF
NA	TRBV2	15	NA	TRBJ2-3	TGTGCCAGCAGTGACACAGTACCAGGTACAGATACGCAGTATTTT	CASSDTVPGTDTQYF
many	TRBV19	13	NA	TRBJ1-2	TGTGCCAGTAGTATCGTAGCGCGCCCCGGCTACACCTTC	CASSIVARPGYTF
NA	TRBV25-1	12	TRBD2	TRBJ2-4	TGTGCCAGCAGTGAAGGACTAGCGGGGCAGTACTTC	CASSEGLAGQYF
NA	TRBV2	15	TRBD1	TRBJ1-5	TGTGCCAGCAGTGACAGGACAGGGGTCAATCAGCCCCAGCATTTT	CASSDRTGVNQPQHF
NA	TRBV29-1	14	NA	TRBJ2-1	TGCAGCGTTGAGAGTAGCGGAATACCCAATGAGCAGTTCTTC	CSVESSGIPNEQFF
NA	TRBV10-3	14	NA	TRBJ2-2	TGTGCCATCAGTGGCGGACCGACCACCGGGGAGCTGTTTTTT	CAISGGPTTGELFF
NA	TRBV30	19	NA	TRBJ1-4	TGTGCCTGGAGTATGGGGCAGGGAGCCTCCTATGCAACTAATGAAAAACTGTTTTTT	CAWSMGQGASYATNEKLFF
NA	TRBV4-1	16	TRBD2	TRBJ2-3	TGCGCCAGCAGCCAAGAAGCTAGCGGGGGACCAGATACGCAGTATTTT	CASSQEASGGPDTQYF
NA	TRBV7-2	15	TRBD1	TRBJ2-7	TGTGCCAGCAGGACCGGGACAGGGGGTTCCTACGAGCAGTACTTC	CASRTGTGGSYEQYF
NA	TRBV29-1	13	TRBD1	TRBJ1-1	TGCAGCGTCTATGGGACAGTGAACACTGAAGCTTTCTTT	CSVYGTVNTEAFF
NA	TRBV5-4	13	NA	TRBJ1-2	TGTGCCAGCAGCTTGGCGGGGACCTATGGCTACACCTTC	CASSLAGTYGYTF
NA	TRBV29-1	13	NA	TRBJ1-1	TGCAGCGTTGCCCTATCAGGGAGAACTGAAGCTTTCTTT	CSVALSGRTEAFF
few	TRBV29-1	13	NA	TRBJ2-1	TGCAGCGTTGGACCGGGACCTCCCAATGAGCAGTTCTTC	CSVGPGPPNEQFF
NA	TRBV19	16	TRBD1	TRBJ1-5	TGTGCCAGTAGTATAGTAGGAGGACAGGGTAACCAGCCCCAGCATTTT	CASSIVGGQGNQPQHF
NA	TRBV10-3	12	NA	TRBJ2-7	TGTGCCATCAGAGAGCGGGCCAGCGAGCAGTACTTC	CAIRERASEQYF
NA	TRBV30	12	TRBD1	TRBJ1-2	TGTGCCTGGAGTCGGGACAGGGGCCCCAGCACCTTC	CAWSRDRGPSTF
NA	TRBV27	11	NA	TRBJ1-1	TGTGCCAAGGGGGACGGCACTGAAGCTTTCTTT	CAKGDGTEAFF
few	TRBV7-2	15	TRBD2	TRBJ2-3	TGTGCCAGCAGCCGCCTCACTAGCGGGGGGGCTCAGCAGTATTTT	CASSRLTSGGAQQYF
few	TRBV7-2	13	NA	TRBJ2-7	TGTGCCAGCAGCCCCCGGCGGGACCACGAGCAGTACTTC	CASSPRRDHEQYF
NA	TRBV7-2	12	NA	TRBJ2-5	TGTGCCAGCAGCCCAGGGACTTTAGGCCAGTACTTC	CASSPGTLGQYF
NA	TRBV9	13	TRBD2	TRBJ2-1	TGTGCCATCGGCGGGCTAGCGGGCAATGAGCAGTTCTTC	CAIGGLAGNEQFF
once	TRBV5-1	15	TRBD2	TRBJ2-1	TGCGCCAGCAGCCAACTAGCGGGGAGGTCCAATGAGCAGTTCTTC	CASSQLAGRSNEQFF
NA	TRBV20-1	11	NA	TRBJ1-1	TGCAGTGCTACTCTCAATCAGGTAGCTTTCTTT	CSATLNQVAFF
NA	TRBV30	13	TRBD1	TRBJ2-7	TGTGCCTCCGACAGGGGCGTGAGCTACGAGCAGTACTTC	CASDRGVSYEQYF
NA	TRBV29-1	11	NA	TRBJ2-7	TGCAGCGTTGAATGGCTGTACGAGCAGTACTTC	CSVEWLYEQYF
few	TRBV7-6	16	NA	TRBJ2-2	TGTGCCAGCAGCAAACTCGGACAGCAGAACACCGGGGAGCTGTTTTTT	CASSKLGQQNTGELFF
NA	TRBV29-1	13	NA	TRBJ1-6	TGCAGCGCCTCACAGGGTCCAAATTCACCCCTCCACTTT	CSASQGPNSPLHF
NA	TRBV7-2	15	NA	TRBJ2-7	TGTGCCAGCAGCTTATCCCCGACAGCAGGCTACGAGCAGTACTTC	CASSLSPTAGYEQYF
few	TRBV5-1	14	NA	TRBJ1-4	TGCGCCAGCAGCGCAAGGGCGGGGAATGAAAAACTGTTTTTT	CASSARAGNEKLFF
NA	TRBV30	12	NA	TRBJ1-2	TGTGCCTGGAAGAGAAACTTCGGCGGCTACACCTTC	CAWKRNFGGYTF